The 30 T cell receptor beta chains reported below all come from one sample, sequenced in a study of T cell responses to AZD1222 COVID-19 vaccine. Here immunoSEQ multiplex PCR was the method, and the copy in TCRdb shows in-frame clones only, minus some. The table lists 130,000 to 150,000 clones, approximately 88% of them singletons, with over 12% in the top ten. Material: peripheral blood, obtained on day 0 of AZD1222 vaccination. The receptors stem from an adult in good health.

CDR3 in amino acids: CASSWGQSGYTF. DNA for the CDR3: TGTGCCAGCAGTTGGGGGCAGAGTGGCTACACCTTC. The chain recombines TRBV12-3 or TRBV12-4 with TRBJ1-2; weak D call: TRBD1 (6 bases). CDR3 length equals 12 residues. Trimming removed 4 bases at V and 7 bases at J, with 10 bases between.

The chain has TRBV4-1 and TRBJ2-3; tentative D call: TRBD2 (5 bases). Germline V gene lookup returns CDR1 MGHRA and CDR2 YSYEKL. This CDR3 is built from 17 residues. Trimming took 0 bases from V and 3 from J, leaving 16 bases between them. This CDR3 is CASSQDVPGSGTDTQYF. The CDR3 DNA follows: TGCGCCAGCAGCCAAGATGTGCCGGGGTCCGGGACAGATACGCAGTATTTT.

V and J are TRBV27 and TRBJ1-6; D gene uncertain. Trimming removed 8 bases from V and 0 bases from J, with 11 bases in between. CDR1 and CDR2 (germline): MNHEY, SMNVEV (reference sequence). The CDR3 has 15 amino acids. The CDR3 bases are TGTGCCAGCCTCCAACTTAGCTCCTATAATTCACCCCTCCACTTT. It is translated as CASLQLSSYNSPLHF.

This rearrangement joins TRBV18 to TRBJ1-3; possible D gene TRBD1, 5 bases. The length of the CDR3 is 14 residues. The V end lost 3 bases, the J end lost 8 bases, and 14 bases lay between the germline ends. Per germline, CDR1 KGHSH and CDR2 LQKENI. CDR3 nucleotide sequence: TGTGCCAGCTCACCCTCCGCTGGGGGTGACACCATATATTTT. Its translation is CASSPSAGGDTIYF.

Only a few counts were recorded for this clone. The V gene is TRBV9, the J gene TRBJ1-4; D is ambiguous. V was clipped by 4 bases and J by 12 bases, with 19 bases between them. Looked up from germline, CDR1 is SGDLS and CDR2 is YYNGEE. This CDR3 is built from 14 residues. CDR3 coding DNA: TGTGCCAGCAGCCCCACAAACGGGGTTCTCGAACTGTTTTTT. This translates into CASSPTNGVLELFF.

The chain carries TRBV18 and TRBJ2-7, with a weak D call TRBD1 (6 bases). Germline assignment: CDR1 KGHSH and CDR2 LQKENI. This CDR3 has 15 residues. V lost 2 bases to trimming and J lost 2 bases, with 13 bases between them. CDR3 in amino acids: CASSPGVGGAYEQYF. Written as DNA, the CDR3 is TGTGCCAGCTCACCAGGGGTAGGGGGAGCCTACGAGCAGTACTTC.

The rearrangement links TRBV19 to TRBJ2-5; a weak D match, TRBD1 (5 bases). Per the germline V gene, CDR1 is LNHDA and CDR2 is SQIVND (reference sequence). The CDR3 has 16 residues. V was shortened by 9 bases and J by 1 base, with 21 bases between the two germline ends. The CDR3 protein is CASTKNPATVQETQYF. The CDR3 DNA sequence: TGTGCCAGCACCAAGAACCCAGCGACAGTCCAAGAGACCCAGTACTTC.

The chain is built from TRBV19 and TRBJ2-7; D could derive from TRBD1 or TRBD2 (5 bases each). This CDR3 region has 13 residues. Germline V gene lookup returns CDR1 LNHDA and CDR2 SQIVND (reference sequence). V dropped 8 bases and J dropped 3 bases, with 14 bases sitting between them. In DNA form, the CDR3 reads TGTGCCAGTTGCCTGGGACCTAACTACGAGCAGTACTTC. Translation gives CASCLGPNYEQYF.

The CDR3 DNA follows: TGTGCCAGCAGCTTGGCGGATCGGGGCTACACCTTC. Its translation: CASSLADRGYTF. V usage is TRBV7-2 and J usage is TRBJ1-2; D is unresolved. This CDR3 spans 12 amino acids. V was pared by 3 bases and J by 8 bases, with 10 bases between. CDR1 is SGHTA and CDR2 is FQGNSA in the germline V gene.

The gene calls are TRBV24-1 and TRBJ2-7; D is perhaps TRBD1 (5 bases). V gave up 3 bases and J gave up 9 bases, with 8 bases separating them. There are 11 residues in the CDR3. Looked up from germline, CDR1 is KGHDR and CDR2 is SFDVKD. The CDR3 region has the DNA TGTGCCACCAGTGATCCAACAGGGCAGTACTTC. Translating it yields CATSDPTGQYF.

V gene TRBV19 combines with J gene TRBJ1-4; D uncertain. V was clipped by 6 bases and J by 7 bases, with 24 bases between them. Germline CDR1 is LNHDA and CDR2 is SQIVND (reference sequence). This CDR3 has 17 amino acids. The DNA of the CDR3 is TGTGCCAGTAGATTAAGGGCCGGGGTGACCTCGGGTGAAAAACTGTTTTTT. Translating gives CASRLRAGVTSGEKLFF.

CDR3 bases: TGCGCCAGCAGCTTGGACAGGGGAGGGAACTATGGCTACACCTTC. Amino acid sequence: CASSLDRGGNYGYTF. V is TRBV5-1 and J is TRBJ1-2; TRBD1 matches 7 bases. The V gene end was trimmed by 0 bases and the J gene end by 2 bases; junction bases not matched to a gene: 4. The CDR3 is 15 amino acids. Germline loops: CDR1 SGHRS, CDR2 YFSETQ.

This rearrangement joins TRBV15 to TRBJ2-3, with TRBD2 as a possible D gene (6 bases). The ends were cut back, 0 bases at V and 4 bases at J, with 11 bases in the middle. Looked up from germline, CDR1 is LNHNV and CDR2 is YYDKDF (reference sequence). The CDR3 contains 15 residues. The chain's CDR3 is CATSRDRGTSDTQYF. The CDR3 coding sequence is TGTGCCACCAGCAGAGATCGCGGGACCTCAGATACGCAGTATTTT.

To note about this clone: One end of the junction fails to match germline, which may point to a read error. The CDR3 sequence: CASSQAGGPVSTEQFF. The CDR3 DNA sequence: TGTGCCAGCAGTCAAGCGGGGGGGCCAGTTTCCACTGAGCAGTTCTTC. The chain joins TRBV6-1 to TRBJ2-1; TRBD2 matches 10 bases. Germline lookup yields CDR1 MNHNS and CDR2 SASEGT. The CDR3 sequence is 16 residues long.

The chain combines TRBV7-2 with TRBJ2-3; D uncertain. CDR1 is SGHTA and CDR2 is FQGNSA in the germline V gene. The CDR3 loop spans 14 amino acids. Trimming left V 3 bases short and J 2 bases short, with 9 bases between. In nucleotides, the CDR3 is TGTGCCAGCAGCTTTCGACGTAACACAGATACGCAGTATTTT. Residues: CASSFRRNTDTQYF. Based on the CDR3 plus reference TRBV7-2 and TRBJ2-3, the full variable domain is GAGVSQSPSNKVTEKGKDVELRCDPISGHTALYWYRQSLGQGLEFLIYFQGNSAPDKSGLPSDRFSAERTGGSVSTLTIQRTQQEDSAVYLCASSFRRNTDTQYFGPGTRLTVL.

J is TRBJ1-4 and V is TRBV28; 8 bases align to TRBD1. The CDR3 is 17 amino acids. The J segment lost 5 bases and the V segment lost 2 bases, leaving 10 bases of the junction unmatched. Per the germline V gene, CDR1 is MDHEN and CDR2 is SYDVKM. Written as DNA, the CDR3 is TGTGCCAGCAGTTTAGGTCAGGGGGCGGGTTGGAATGAAAAACTGTTTTTT. Its translation is CASSLGQGAGWNEKLFF.

This rearrangement joins TRBV5-1 to TRBJ2-2; the match to TRBD1 covers 10 bases. J was trimmed by 3 bases and V by 2 bases; bases with no gene match: 4. The CDR3 consists of 16 residues. Looked up from germline, CDR1 is SGHRS and CDR2 is YFSETQ. For the CDR3, the DNA is TGCGCCAGCAGCTTAGACAGGGGGCGCTACACCGGGGAGCTGTTTTTT. Amino acids: CASSLDRGRYTGELFF.

The chain employs TRBV10-3 and TRBJ1-1; D unresolved. Germline CDR1 reads ENHRY; CDR2 reads SYGVKD. CDR3 length: 11 amino acids. In nucleotides, the CDR3 is TGTGCGACTGGCCGTAACACTGAAGCTTTCTTT. Translating gives CATGRNTEAFF.

The chain joins TRBV5-1 to TRBJ1-2; D is unclear. Trimming cost V 0 bases and J 4 bases, with 10 bases left between them. Germline CDR1 reads SGHRS; CDR2 reads YFSETQ. The CDR3 has 14 residues. The CDR3 sequence: CASSLARIPYGYTF. The CDR3 coding sequence is TGCGCCAGCAGCTTGGCCCGGATCCCCTATGGCTACACCTTC.

Only one count was recorded for this clone. This sequence joins TRBV19 and TRBJ1-5; 12 positions agree with TRBD1. The CDR3 runs to 16 residues. Per germline, CDR1 LNHDA and CDR2 SQIVND (reference sequence). The J segment lost 1 base and the V segment lost 7 bases, leaving 5 bases of the junction unmatched. The CDR3 spells CASKRDRGRSNQPQHF. CDR3 nucleotides: TGTGCCAGTAAGCGGGACAGGGGGCGAAGCAATCAGCCCCAGCATTTT. Looking up the rest from reference TRBV19 and TRBJ1-5 gives the full variable domain: DGGITQSPKYLFRKEGQNVTLSCEQNLNHDAMYWYRQDPGQGLRLIYYSQIVNDFQKGDIAEGYSVSREKKESFPLTVTSAQKNPTAFYLCASKRDRGRSNQPQHFGDGTRLSIL.

Here the CDR3 DNA reads TGTGCCAGCAGCTCAGGGTCTGGCTATGGCTACACCTTC. Its translation is CASSSGSGYGYTF. The rearrangement links TRBV7-2 to TRBJ1-2; D is possibly TRBD1 (5 bases). The CDR3 is made up of 13 amino acids. Trimming shortened V by 4 bases and J by 4 bases, and 10 bases separated the two germline ends. CDR1 SGHTA and CDR2 FQGNSA come from the germline V gene. The full variable domain, in which reference TRBV7-2 and TRBJ1-2 provide the parts outside the CDR3, is GAGVSQSPSNKVTEKGKDVELRCDPISGHTALYWYRQSLGQGLEFLIYFQGNSAPDKSGLPSDRFSAERTGGSVSTLTIQRTQQEDSAVYLCASSSGSGYGYTFGSGTRLTVV.

V gene TRBV4-1 combines with J gene TRBJ2-2, with 10 positions matching TRBD2. Germline V lookup: CDR1 MGHRA, CDR2 YSYEKL. This CDR3 spans 17 amino acids. The junction had 6 bases not matched to a gene; V was cut back by 0 bases and J by 5 bases. The CDR3 sequence: CASSQEASGGGTGELFF. DNA for the CDR3: TGCGCCAGCAGCCAAGAGGCTAGCGGGGGTGGGACCGGGGAGCTGTTTTTT.

This chain joins TRBV5-6 and TRBJ1-2, with D possibly being TRBD1 (5 bases). The length of the CDR3 is 16 residues. The germline V gene encodes CDR1 SGHDT and CDR2 YYEEEE. With 4 bases removed from V and 4 bases from J, the gap between germline ends came to 20 bases. CDR3 sequence: CASSPRTQRLVYGYTF. The CDR3 DNA sequence: TGTGCCAGCAGCCCTCGGACACAGAGATTGGTCTATGGCTACACCTTC.

The V gene is TRBV3-1 (or the pseudogene TRBV3-2), the J gene TRBJ2-1; no clear D. Looked up from germline, CDR1 is LGHDT and CDR2 is YNNKEL (reference sequence). The V and J ends lost 2 bases and 4 bases respectively, with 6 bases between them. The CDR3 consists of 13 residues. For the CDR3, the DNA is TGTGCCAGCAGCCAATTTGTGTACAATGAGCAGTTCTTC. Amino acid sequence: CASSQFVYNEQFF.

The CDR3 coding sequence is TGCGCCAGCAGGGAACCGGGACAGGGGTCTTTACCCCTCCACTTT. Protein: CASREPGQGSLPLHF. This chain joins TRBV5-1 and TRBJ1-6; 10 nucleotides match TRBD1. V was pared by 5 bases and J by 12 bases, with 11 bases of the junction left unmatched. Germline V gene data show CDR1 as SGHRS and CDR2 as YFSETQ. The CDR3 contains 15 residues.

V and J are TRBV7-2 and TRBJ1-5; 11 bases line up with TRBD1. The CDR3 spans 15 residues. The germline V gene has CDR1 SGHTA and CDR2 FQGNSA. V shed 6 bases, J shed 6 bases, and the junction held 7 bases outside the gene matches. CDR3 nucleotides: TGTGCCAGCAGTTACCGGGACAGGGGGGGTCAGCCCCAGCATTTT. The encoded protein is CASSYRDRGGQPQHF.

This clone appeared a single time. The gene calls are TRBV30 and TRBJ2-3; 7 bases are a match to TRBD2. The CDR3 is 12 amino acids. The germline V gene encodes CDR1 GTSNPN and CDR2 SVGIG (reference sequence). The V segment lost 1 base and the J segment 8 bases; nucleotides outside the gene matches: 3. The CDR3 DNA reads as TGTGCCTGGAGTGGACCGGGAGGTACGCAGTATTTT. Protein sequence: CAWSGPGGTQYF. The whole variable domain, filled in from reference TRBV30 and TRBJ2-3, reads SQTIHQWPATLVQPVGSPLSLECTVEGTSNPNLYWYRQAAGRGLQLLFYSVGIGQISSEVPQNLSASRPQDRQFILSSKKLLLSDSGFYLCAWSGPGGTQYFGPGTRLTVL.

The chain links TRBV19 to TRBJ1-1; D gene uncertain. Trimming stripped 3 bases from V and 1 base from J, with 6 bases between. This CDR3 has 13 amino acids. From germline, CDR1 is LNHDA and CDR2 SQIVND (reference sequence). The CDR3 here is CASSMWENTEAFF. The CDR3, as DNA: TGTGCCAGTAGTATGTGGGAGAACACTGAAGCTTTCTTT.

The chain links TRBV19 to TRBJ1-3, with D possibly being TRBD1 (6 bases). There are 14 residues in the CDR3. Looked up from germline, CDR1 is LNHDA and CDR2 is SQIVND (reference sequence). V lost 5 bases and J lost 4, with 12 bases in between. The CDR3 protein is CASSVTGTGNTIYF. The CDR3 DNA follows: TGTGCCAGTAGTGTCACAGGGACCGGAAACACCATATATTTT. Supplemented by reference TRBV19 and TRBJ1-3, the full variable domain reads DGGITQSPKYLFRKEGQNVTLSCEQNLNHDAMYWYRQDPGQGLRLIYYSQIVNDFQKGDIAEGYSVSREKKESFPLTVTSAQKNPTAFYLCASSVTGTGNTIYFGEGSWLTVV.

The rearrangement links TRBV9 to TRBJ2-2; 11 positions agree with TRBD2. J lost 2 bases, V lost 0 bases, and 6 bases had no gene match. Germline loops: CDR1 SGDLS, CDR2 YYNGEE. This CDR3 comprises 18 residues. The CDR3 nucleotides are TGTGCCAGCAGCGTAGCCTCCGGGACTAGCGGAAACACCGGGGAGCTGTTTTTT. Amino acids: CASSVASGTSGNTGELFF.